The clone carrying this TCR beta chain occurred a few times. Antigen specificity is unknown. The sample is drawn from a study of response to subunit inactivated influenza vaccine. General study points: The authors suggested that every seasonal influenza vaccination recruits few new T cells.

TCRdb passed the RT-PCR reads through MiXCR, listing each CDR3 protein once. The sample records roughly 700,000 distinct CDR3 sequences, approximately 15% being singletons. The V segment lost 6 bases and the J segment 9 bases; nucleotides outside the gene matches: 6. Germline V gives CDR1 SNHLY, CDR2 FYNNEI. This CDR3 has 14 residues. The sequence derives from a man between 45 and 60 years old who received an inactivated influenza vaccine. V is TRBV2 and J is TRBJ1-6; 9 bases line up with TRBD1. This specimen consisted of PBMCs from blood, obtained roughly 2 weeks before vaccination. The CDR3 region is CASSVRQGGSPLHF. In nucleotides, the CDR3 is TGTGCCAGCAGCGTCAGACAGGGGGGTTCACCCCTCCACTTT. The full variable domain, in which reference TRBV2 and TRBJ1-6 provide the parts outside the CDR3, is EPEVTQTPSHQVTQMGQEVILRCVPISNHLYFYWYRQILGQKVEFLVSFYNNEISEKSEIFDDQFSVERPDGSNFTLKIRSTKLEDSAMYFCASSVRQGGSPLHFGNGTRLTVT.